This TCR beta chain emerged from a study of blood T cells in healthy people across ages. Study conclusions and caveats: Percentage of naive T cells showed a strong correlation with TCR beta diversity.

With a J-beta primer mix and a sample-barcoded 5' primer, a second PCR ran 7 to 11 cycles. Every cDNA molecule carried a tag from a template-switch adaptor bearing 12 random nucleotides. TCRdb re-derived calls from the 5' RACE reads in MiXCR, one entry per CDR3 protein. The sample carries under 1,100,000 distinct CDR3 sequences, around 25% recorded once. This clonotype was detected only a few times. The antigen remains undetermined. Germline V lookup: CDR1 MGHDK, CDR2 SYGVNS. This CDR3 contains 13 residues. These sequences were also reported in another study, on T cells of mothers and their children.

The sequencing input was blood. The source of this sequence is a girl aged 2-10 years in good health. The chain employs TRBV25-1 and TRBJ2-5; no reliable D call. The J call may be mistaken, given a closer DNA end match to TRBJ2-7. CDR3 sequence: CASSDAGRYEQYF. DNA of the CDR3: TGTGCCAGCAGTGACGCAGGTCGCTACGAGCAGTACTTC.